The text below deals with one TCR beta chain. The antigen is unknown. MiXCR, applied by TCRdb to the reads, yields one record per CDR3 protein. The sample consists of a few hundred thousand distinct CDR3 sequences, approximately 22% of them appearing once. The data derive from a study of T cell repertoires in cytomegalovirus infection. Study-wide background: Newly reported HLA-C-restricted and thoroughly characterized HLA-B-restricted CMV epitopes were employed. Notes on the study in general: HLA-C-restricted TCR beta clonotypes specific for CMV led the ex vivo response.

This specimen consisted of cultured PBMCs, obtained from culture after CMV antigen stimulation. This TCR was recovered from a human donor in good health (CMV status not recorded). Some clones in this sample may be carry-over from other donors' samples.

CDR3: CASSYGAIRGTQYF. The DNA of the CDR3 is TGTGCCAGCAGTTATGGGGCGATTCGGGGGACCCAGTACTTC. This chain links TRBV12-3 or TRBV12-4 with TRBJ2-5, with D tentatively TRBD1 or TRBD2 (5 bases each). The CDR3 totals 14 residues. Trimming removed 4 bases from V and 7 bases from J, with 16 bases in between.